A selection of T cell receptor beta chains follows, all from one sample in a study of shared clonotypes between healthy human individuals. TCRdb's copy holds only in-frame clones and misses some; the assay was immunoSEQ multiplex PCR. The sample has 2.5 million or so clones, more than 80% seen once. Sequences were obtained from naive CD4+ T cells sorted from blood. Every receptor here comes from a young man in good health. Each CDR3 is given with its conserved first and last residue. A D gene is named only where the DNA matches it firmly. Some rows have no size entry. The others give once, few or many, or a class for an expanded clone.

CDR3 DNA: TGTGCCAGCAGCCAAGCCAGACTGAACACCGGGGAGCTGTTTTTT
CDR3 protein: CASSQARLNTGELFF
V gene: TRBV7-2
J gene: TRBJ2-2
clone size: NA
D gene: NA

CDR3 DNA: TGTGCCAGCAGCTTCACTAGCGGGAGCCCCTACGAGCAGTACTTC
CDR3 protein: CASSFTSGSPYEQYF
V gene: TRBV7-2
J gene: TRBJ2-7
clone size: NA
D gene: TRBD2

CDR3 DNA: TGCGCCAGCAGCCAACAGGGGGCTGGTGAAAAACTGTTTTTT
CDR3 protein: CASSQQGAGEKLFF
V gene: TRBV4-1
J gene: TRBJ1-4
clone size: NA
D gene: TRBD1

CDR3 DNA: TGTGCCAGCAGTTACCTAGACGGGACAGAGTACTTC
CDR3 protein: CASSYLDGTEYF
V gene: TRBV6-5
J gene: TRBJ2-7
clone size: NA
D gene: TRBD1

CDR3 DNA: TGTGCCTGGAGTGTTCGTACTAGCACAGATACGCAGTATTTT
CDR3 protein: CAWSVRTSTDTQYF
V gene: TRBV30
J gene: TRBJ2-3
clone size: NA
D gene: NA

CDR3 DNA: TGTGCCACGGCTCCTCCGGTCCCAGATACGCAGTATTTT
CDR3 protein: CATAPPVPDTQYF
V gene: TRBV10-3
J gene: TRBJ2-3
clone size: NA
D gene: NA

CDR3 DNA: TGTGCCAGCAGCTTAAGAGCGGGAAACAGGGAGCAGTTCTTC
CDR3 protein: CASSLRAGNREQFF
V gene: TRBV7-2
J gene: TRBJ2-1
clone size: NA
D gene: TRBD2

CDR3 DNA: TGTGCCAGCAGTTTGGGGACATCAAACACTGAAGCTTTCTTT
CDR3 protein: CASSLGTSNTEAFF
V gene: TRBV28
J gene: TRBJ1-1
clone size: NA
D gene: NA

CDR3 DNA: TGTGCCAGCAGCCCAACCGGGACACATATCTACGAGCAGTACTTC
CDR3 protein: CASSPTGTHIYEQYF
V gene: TRBV5-5
J gene: TRBJ2-7
clone size: once
D gene: NA

CDR3 DNA: TGTGCCAGTAGTCCGGACAGGGGCATCGGGCGGGATACGCAGTATTTT
CDR3 protein: CASSPDRGIGRDTQYF
V gene: TRBV19
J gene: TRBJ2-3
clone size: NA
D gene: TRBD1

CDR3 DNA: TGTGCCAGCAGCACAGCGGGGTCTAGTCGCGAGCAGTACTTC
CDR3 protein: CASSTAGSSREQYF
V gene: TRBV5-4
J gene: TRBJ2-7
clone size: NA
D gene: TRBD2

CDR3 DNA: TGTGCCAGCAGTGAACCGACTGGACACAGCTACGAGCAGTACTTC
CDR3 protein: CASSEPTGHSYEQYF
V gene: TRBV28
J gene: TRBJ2-7
clone size: NA
D gene: NA

CDR3 DNA: TGTGCCAGCAGTTACGGGCAAATCTCCTATAATTCACCCCTCCACTTT
CDR3 protein: CASSYGQISYNSPLHF
V gene: TRBV6-6
J gene: TRBJ1-6
clone size: NA
D gene: NA

CDR3 DNA: TGCAGTGCTTTAGATATCCACGAGCAGTACTTC
CDR3 protein: CSALDIHEQYF
V gene: TRBV20-1
J gene: TRBJ2-7
clone size: NA
D gene: NA

CDR3 DNA: TGTGCCAGCAGTGTAACAAGTCCCCTTTCTTCTGGAAACACCATATATTTT
CDR3 protein: CASSVTSPLSSGNTIYF
V gene: TRBV6-1
J gene: TRBJ1-3
clone size: NA
D gene: NA

CDR3 DNA: TGTGCCAGCAGGTTGGGGGTAGATCAGCCCCAGCATTTT
CDR3 protein: CASRLGVDQPQHF
V gene: TRBV28
J gene: TRBJ1-5
clone size: NA
D gene: NA

CDR3 DNA: TGTGCCAGCAGTGATGTAGGGGGAGAGACCCAGTACTTC
CDR3 protein: CASSDVGGETQYF
V gene: TRBV2
J gene: TRBJ2-5
clone size: NA
D gene: NA

CDR3 DNA: TGTGCCAGCAGTTACCAGGGGACCACCTACGAGCAGTACTTC
CDR3 protein: CASSYQGTTYEQYF
V gene: TRBV6-5
J gene: TRBJ2-7
clone size: NA
D gene: NA

CDR3 DNA: TGTGCCTGGAGTGTATCGCCCCCAGGGAGGGGGAACACTGAAGCTTTCTTT
CDR3 protein: CAWSVSPPGRGNTEAFF
V gene: TRBV30
J gene: TRBJ1-1
clone size: few
D gene: NA

CDR3 DNA: TGTGCCAGCAGCCCGGAAAGGGATGCCCAGTACTTC
CDR3 protein: CASSPERDAQYF
V gene: TRBV11-2
J gene: TRBJ2-5
clone size: NA
D gene: NA

CDR3 DNA: TGTGCCAGCAGTGCTCTCGGGACAGGCCCTGCGATGGGTATCAGGGGCTACACCTTC
CDR3 protein: CASSALGTGPAMGIRGYTF
V gene: TRBV6-1
J gene: TRBJ1-2
clone size: once
D gene: TRBD1

CDR3 DNA: TGTGCCAGCAGCCGGGACAGACAAGAGAGGCCCCAGTACTTC
CDR3 protein: CASSRDRQERPQYF
V gene: TRBV7-2
J gene: TRBJ2-5
clone size: NA
D gene: TRBD1

CDR3 DNA: TGTGCGACAAGGGAGGGGGTTTCTAGGCACGAGCAGTACTTC
CDR3 protein: CATREGVSRHEQYF
V gene: TRBV5-4
J gene: TRBJ2-7
clone size: NA
D gene: NA

CDR3 DNA: TGTGCCTGGAGTACCACCGGACAGACTAATGAAAAACTGTTTTTT
CDR3 protein: CAWSTTGQTNEKLFF
V gene: TRBV30
J gene: TRBJ1-4
clone size: NA
D gene: NA

CDR3 DNA: TGTGCCAGCAGTGAATCAGGGCTAGGGCAGTACTTC
CDR3 protein: CASSESGLGQYF
V gene: TRBV6-1
J gene: TRBJ2-7
clone size: NA
D gene: NA

CDR3 DNA: TGTGCTAGCAGCTTAACTAGCGGACACACCGGGGAGCTGTTTTTT
CDR3 protein: CASSLTSGHTGELFF
V gene: TRBV7-7
J gene: TRBJ2-2
clone size: NA
D gene: TRBD2

CDR3 DNA: TGTGCCAGCAGCAGTCAGGGTAGGGTTTGGGGGCTAGCCAAAAACATTCAGTACTTC
CDR3 protein: CASSSQGRVWGLAKNIQYF
V gene: TRBV21-1
J gene: TRBJ2-4
clone size: NA
D gene: NA

CDR3 DNA: TGTGCCAGCAGCGGGACTAGCCTAGGGCGGAATGAACAGTTCTTC
CDR3 protein: CASSGTSLGRNEQFF
V gene: TRBV2
J gene: TRBJ2-1
clone size: NA
D gene: TRBD2

CDR3 DNA: TGCGCCAGCAGGTTTGGAGCCAACGGTGAGCAGTTCTTC
CDR3 protein: CASRFGANGEQFF
V gene: TRBV5-1
J gene: TRBJ2-1
clone size: NA
D gene: NA

CDR3 DNA: TGTGCCACCAGCAGTGGGCAGGGCTACTCCTACGAGCAGTACTTC
CDR3 protein: CATSSGQGYSYEQYF
V gene: TRBV15
J gene: TRBJ2-7
clone size: NA
D gene: NA

CDR3 DNA: TGCGCCAGCAGCCAAGATCGGATTGAAGCTTTCTTT
CDR3 protein: CASSQDRIEAFF
V gene: TRBV4-3
J gene: TRBJ1-1
clone size: NA
D gene: NA

CDR3 DNA: TGTGCCAGCACCGTAGGAGCTTCGGCTTTCTTT
CDR3 protein: CASTVGASAFF
V gene: TRBV2
J gene: TRBJ1-1
clone size: NA
D gene: NA

CDR3 DNA: TGCAGCGTCCTTCAGCGGGAGCGAGTAGATACGCAGTATTTT
CDR3 protein: CSVLQRERVDTQYF
V gene: TRBV29-1
J gene: TRBJ2-3
clone size: once
D gene: TRBD2

CDR3 DNA: TGTGCCAGCAGCTTACGAGACTTCGAGCAGTACTTC
CDR3 protein: CASSLRDFEQYF
V gene: TRBV13
J gene: TRBJ2-7
clone size: NA
D gene: NA

CDR3 DNA: TGTGCCAGCAGTATGTCTAGCGGGGGGGACAATGAGCAGTTCTTC
CDR3 protein: CASSMSSGGDNEQFF
V gene: TRBV27
J gene: TRBJ2-1
clone size: NA
D gene: TRBD2

CDR3 DNA: TGTGCCAGCACCGGGGCTGGTAATTCACCCCTCCACTTT
CDR3 protein: CASTGAGNSPLHF
V gene: TRBV2
J gene: TRBJ1-6
clone size: few
D gene: NA

CDR3 DNA: TGTGCCAGCAGCTCCGGGACAGAAAAACAAGAGACCCAGTACTTC
CDR3 protein: CASSSGTEKQETQYF
V gene: TRBV5-4
J gene: TRBJ2-5
clone size: NA
D gene: TRBD1

CDR3 DNA: TGTGCCAGCACCCGGACTAGCGGGGTCGATGAGCAGTTCTTC
CDR3 protein: CASTRTSGVDEQFF
V gene: TRBV6-5
J gene: TRBJ2-1
clone size: NA
D gene: TRBD2

CDR3 DNA: TGTGCCAGCAGCTTAGATGACCCAGATACGCAGTATTTT
CDR3 protein: CASSLDDPDTQYF
V gene: TRBV11-2
J gene: TRBJ2-3
clone size: NA
D gene: NA

CDR3 DNA: TGTGCCAGCAGCCTGACAGGGGTCAACACAGATACGCAGTATTTT
CDR3 protein: CASSLTGVNTDTQYF
V gene: TRBV7-3
J gene: TRBJ2-3
clone size: once
D gene: TRBD1

CDR3 DNA: TGTGCCAGCAGCTCACAGACATATAATTCACCCCTCCACTTT
CDR3 protein: CASSSQTYNSPLHF
V gene: TRBV9
J gene: TRBJ1-6
clone size: NA
D gene: NA